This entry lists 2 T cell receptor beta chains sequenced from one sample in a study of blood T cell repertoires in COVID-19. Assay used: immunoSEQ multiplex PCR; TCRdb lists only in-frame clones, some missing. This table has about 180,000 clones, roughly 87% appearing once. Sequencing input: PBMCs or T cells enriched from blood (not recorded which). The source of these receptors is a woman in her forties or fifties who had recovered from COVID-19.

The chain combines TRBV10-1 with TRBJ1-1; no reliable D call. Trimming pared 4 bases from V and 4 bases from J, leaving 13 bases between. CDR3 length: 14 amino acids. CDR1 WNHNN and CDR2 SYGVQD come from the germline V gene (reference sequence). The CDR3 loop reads CASSGSGLGTEAFF. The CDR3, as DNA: TGCGCCAGCAGTGGATCGGGGTTGGGCACTGAAGCTTTCTTT.

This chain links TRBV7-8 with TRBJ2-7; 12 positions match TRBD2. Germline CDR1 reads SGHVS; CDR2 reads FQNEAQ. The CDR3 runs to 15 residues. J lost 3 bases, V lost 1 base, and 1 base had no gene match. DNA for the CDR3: TGTGCCAGCAGCTTAGGGACTAGCGGGAACTACGAGCAGTACTTC. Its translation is CASSLGTSGNYEQYF.